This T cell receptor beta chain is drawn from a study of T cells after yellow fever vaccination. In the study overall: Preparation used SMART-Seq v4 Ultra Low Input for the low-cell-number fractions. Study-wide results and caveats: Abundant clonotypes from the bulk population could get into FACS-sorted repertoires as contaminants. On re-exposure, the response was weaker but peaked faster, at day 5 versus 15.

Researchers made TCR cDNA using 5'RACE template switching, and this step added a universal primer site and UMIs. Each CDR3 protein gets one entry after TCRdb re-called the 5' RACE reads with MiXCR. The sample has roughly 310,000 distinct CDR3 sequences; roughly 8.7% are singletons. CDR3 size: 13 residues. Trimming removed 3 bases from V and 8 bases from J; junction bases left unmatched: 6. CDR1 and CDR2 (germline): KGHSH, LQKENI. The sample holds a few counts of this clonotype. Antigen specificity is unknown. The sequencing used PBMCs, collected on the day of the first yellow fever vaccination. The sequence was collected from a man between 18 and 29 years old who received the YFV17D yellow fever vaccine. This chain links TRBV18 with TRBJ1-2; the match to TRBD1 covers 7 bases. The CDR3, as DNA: TGTGCCAGCTCACCCAGGGGGAGTGAGGGCTACACCTTC. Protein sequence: CASSPRGSEGYTF.